Shown below are 13 T cell receptor beta chains from a single sample sequenced in a study of blood T cell repertoires in COVID-19. The assay was immunoSEQ multiplex PCR, and TCRdb's table has in-frame clones only and misses some. The table has some 500,000 clones, 85% to 90% seen once. The material sequenced was peripheral blood. The receptor set was obtained from a woman in her 50s with COVID-19, enrolled during active disease.

This sequence joins TRBV19 and TRBJ1-1; 9 bases are shared with TRBD1. This CDR3 has 14 residues. The germline CDR1 and CDR2 sequences are LNHDA and SQIVND (reference sequence). V lost 7 bases, J lost 3 bases, and 6 bases stayed unmatched. This CDR3 is CASIQQGAHTEAFF. CDR3 in DNA: TGTGCCAGTATCCAACAGGGGGCCCACACTGAAGCTTTCTTT.

V gene TRBV15 combines with J gene TRBJ1-3; no reliable D call. The CDR3 runs to 13 residues. Per germline, CDR1 LNHNV and CDR2 YYDKDF (reference sequence). Trimming took off 9 bases at V and 0 bases at J, with 9 bases between the two ends. CDR3 residues: CATRQVSGNTIYF. CDR3 DNA sequence: TGTGCCACTAGGCAGGTCTCTGGAAACACCATATATTTT.

This clone was seen a single time. The rearrangement uses TRBV6-1 and TRBJ2-1; 7 bases are a match to TRBD1. Germline V gene sequence: CDR1 MNHNS, CDR2 SASEGT. The J segment lost 8 bases and the V segment lost 2 bases, leaving 3 bases of the junction unmatched. The CDR3 is 13 residues long. The CDR3 is CASSEKGTDEQFF. CDR3 DNA sequence: TGTGCCAGCAGTGAAAAGGGGACAGATGAGCAGTTCTTC.

The chain has TRBV11-2 and TRBJ1-1; D uncertain. Germline CDR1 and CDR2: SGHAT and FQNNGV. This CDR3 is built from 17 residues. Trimming took off 1 base at V and 0 bases at J, with 15 bases between the two ends. DNA for the CDR3: TGTGCCAGCAGCTTAGGGATTTTGGGCAGTTTGAACACTGAAGCTTTCTTT. Encoded protein: CASSLGILGSLNTEAFF.

The V and J genes are TRBV5-6 and TRBJ2-3; tentative D call: TRBD2 (7 bases). The V end lost 0 bases, the J end lost 5 bases, and 19 bases lay between the germline ends. CDR1 SGHDT and CDR2 YYEEEE come from the germline V gene. This CDR3 has 17 amino acids. The CDR3 sequence is CASSLASGGGSRDTQYF. CDR3 in DNA: TGTGCCAGCAGCTTGGCGAGCGGCGGGGGCTCCCGAGATACGCAGTATTTT.

The chain carries TRBV5-1 and TRBJ1-1; TRBD1 aligns across 7 bases. This CDR3 is built from 13 residues. V lost 8 bases and J lost 1; bases outside the gene matches: 5. Germline V gene data show CDR1 as SGHRS and CDR2 as YFSETQ. CDR3 protein: CASTPGGNTEAFF. The CDR3 nucleotides read TGCGCCAGTACTCCAGGGGGGAACACTGAAGCTTTCTTT.

The chain has TRBV6-1 and TRBJ1-5; a weak D match, TRBD1 (6 bases). Germline V CDR1 and CDR2: MNHNS, SASEGT. The CDR3 covers 16 residues. V was shortened by 2 bases and J by 5 bases, with 16 bases between the two germline ends. In DNA, the CDR3 is TGTGCCAGCAGTGAATTAAGGTCAGGGGTCGATCAGCCCCAGCATTTT. This codes for CASSELRSGVDQPQHF.

This chain links TRBV27 with TRBJ2-2, with TRBD1 matching over 7 bases. CDR1 is MNHEY and CDR2 is SMNVEV in the germline V gene (reference sequence). V dropped 7 bases and J dropped 5; count of bases not matched to a gene: 19. This CDR3 comprises 18 residues. The CDR3, as DNA: TGTGCCAGCACCCCCCAAGGTAGTAGGGGGCAACGGACCGGGGAGCTGTTTTTT. Its translation: CASTPQGSRGQRTGELFF.

As regards this clone: In the same sample, other DNA sequences code for this CDR3. This chain links TRBV18 with TRBJ1-2; 9 positions agree with TRBD1. The CDR3 totals 13 residues. Germline lookup yields CDR1 KGHSH and CDR2 LQKENI. The trim removed 2 bases at V and 5 bases at J, leaving 0 bases unmatched. The CDR3 region is CASSPGTGYGYTF. In DNA form, the CDR3 reads TGTGCCAGCTCACCAGGGACAGGGTATGGCTACACCTTC.

This sequence joins TRBV5-1 and TRBJ1-2; no firm D call. V shed 0 bases and J shed 5 bases, with 14 bases lying between them. Germline V lookup: CDR1 SGHRS, CDR2 YFSETQ. This CDR3 spans 15 amino acids. CDR3 coding DNA: TGCGCCAGCAGCTTGGATGAGCCCGCCCGGTATGGCTACACCTTC. Its protein is CASSLDEPARYGYTF.

The chain has TRBV3-1 (or the pseudogene TRBV3-2) and TRBJ2-2; 7 nucleotides match TRBD1. The CDR3 contains 15 residues. Germline V gene lookup returns CDR1 LGHDT and CDR2 YNNKEL (reference sequence). V was pared by 1 base and J by 5 bases, with 4 bases of the junction left unmatched. The CDR3: CASSQGDRWTGELFF. The CDR3 nucleotides are TGTGCCAGCAGCCAAGGGGACAGATGGACCGGGGAGCTGTTTTTT.

The chain uses TRBV6-6 and TRBJ1-6, with D unclear. The CDR3 runs 14 residues. Trimming removed 7 bases from V and 9 bases from J, with 16 bases in between. CDR1 and CDR2 (germline): MNHNY, SVGAGI (reference sequence). For the CDR3, the DNA is TGTGCCAGCACAGGCGACTTGGGAGGTTCACCCCTCCACTTT. Translation: CASTGDLGGSPLHF.

Here the CDR3 DNA reads TGTGCCAGCAGTTTGACAGGCACTGAAGCTTTCTTT. Translated: CASSLTGTEAFF. The chain has TRBV12-3 or TRBV12-4 and TRBJ1-1; possible D gene TRBD1, 6 bases. The CDR3 is 12 residues long. Trimming removed 3 bases from V and 4 bases from J, with 6 bases in between.